The clone carrying this T cell receptor (beta chain) occurred many times. The antigen is undetermined. V shed 3 bases and J 5 bases; nucleotides not matched to a gene: 11. The CDR3 extends over 17 amino acids. Germline CDR1 and CDR2: SGHVS and FQNEAQ. This specimen comes from a study of T cell repertoires in cytomegalovirus infection. Turning to the study itself: Indications came from public TCR beta signatures; they pointed to CMV infection and to a matching HLA type.

Via MiXCR, TCRdb re-called the reads, giving one row per CDR3 protein. Of about 830,000 distinct CDR3 sequences in the sample, 32% were seen once. The sample was cultured CD8+ T cells from PBMCs, taken from culture after CMV antigen stimulation. This clonotype originated in a human donor in good health (CMV status not recorded). Some clones in this sample may be carry-over from other donors' samples. The rearrangement joins TRBV7-8 to TRBJ2-2; 8 positions agree with TRBD2. The chain's CDR3 is CASSFHRAGGRTGELFF. DNA for the CDR3: TGTGCCAGCAGCTTCCATCGCGCGGGGGGTCGAACCGGGGAGCTGTTTTTT.